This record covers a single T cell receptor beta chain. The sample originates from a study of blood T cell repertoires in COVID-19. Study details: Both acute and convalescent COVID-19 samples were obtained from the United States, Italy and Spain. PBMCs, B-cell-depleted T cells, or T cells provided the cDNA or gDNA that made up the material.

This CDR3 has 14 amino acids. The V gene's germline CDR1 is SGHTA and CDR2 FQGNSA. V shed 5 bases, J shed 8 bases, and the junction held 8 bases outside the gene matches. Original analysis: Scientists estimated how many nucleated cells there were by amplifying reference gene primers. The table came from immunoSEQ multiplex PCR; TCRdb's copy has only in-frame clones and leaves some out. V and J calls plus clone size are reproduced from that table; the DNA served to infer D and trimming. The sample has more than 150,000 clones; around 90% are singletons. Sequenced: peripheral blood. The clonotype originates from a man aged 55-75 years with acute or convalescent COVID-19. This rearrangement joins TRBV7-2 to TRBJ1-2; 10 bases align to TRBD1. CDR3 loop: CASSRGQGLGGYTF. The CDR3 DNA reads TGTGCCAGCAGCCGGGGACAGGGGCTGGGAGGCTACACCTTC.